This is a list of T cell receptor beta chains from one sample in a study of Ad26.COV2.S vaccination and SARS-CoV-2 variants. Profiling relied on immunoSEQ multiplex PCR, and the TCRdb table lists in-frame clones only, not all of them. The sample holds over 400,000 clones, roughly nine tenths seen once. The sequencing used peripheral blood, collected in a trial of Ad26.COV2.S vaccine versus placebo. The receptors were gathered from a person aged 18 to 59 who received the Ad26.COV2.S COVID-19 vaccine or a placebo. Each CDR3 is given with its conserved first and last residue. D genes are given only for firm matches. Clone size appears in some rows only: once, few, many, or a class for an expanded clone.

d_call,clone_size,v_call,j_call,cdr3_nt,cdr3_aa
-,few,TRBV7-2,TRBJ1-5,TGTGCCAGCAGCTCCAGGACGGATCAGCCCCAGCATTTT,CASSSRTDQPQHF
-,-,TRBV28,TRBJ1-4,TGTGCCAGCAGTCACAGTCTCAGGAAACTGTTTTTT,CASSHSLRKLFF
-,-,TRBV29-1,TRBJ2-5,TGCAGCGTTGTGGTATGGGGGCAAGAGACCCAGTACTTC,CSVVVWGQETQYF
TRBD1,-,TRBV4-2,TRBJ1-1,TGTGCCAGCAGCCAATTTGGACAGGGGGCGCGCACTGAAGCTTTCTTT,CASSQFGQGARTEAFF
-,-,TRBV19,TRBJ1-6,TGTGCCAGTAGTATAATGGGAGATGGTTCACCCCTCCACTTT,CASSIMGDGSPLHF
-,-,TRBV12-3/TRBV12-4,TRBJ2-1,TGTGCCAGCAGTTTAGGTTATGGGAGGGAGCAGTTCTTC,CASSLGYGREQFF
-,-,TRBV5-1,TRBJ2-7,TGCGCCAGCACTCTGGGGGCAGCCCCCTACGAGCAGTACTTC,CASTLGAAPYEQYF
-,-,TRBV24-1,TRBJ2-7,TGTGCCACCTCCCCCGGAGACAGCTACGAGCAGTACTTC,CATSPGDSYEQYF
-,-,TRBV18,TRBJ2-7,TGTGCCAGCTCACCCCGGGAAACATCCTACGAGCAGTACTTC,CASSPRETSYEQYF
-,-,TRBV6-2/TRBV6-3,TRBJ1-2,TGTGCCAGCAGTTTTCGAGCGAACGGGGGCGCCGGCTATGGCTACACCTTC,CASSFRANGGAGYGYTF
-,-,TRBV7-9,TRBJ2-7,TGTGCCAGCAGCCCTGGGGGGTCCTACGAGCAGTACTTC,CASSPGGSYEQYF
-,once,TRBV7-9,TRBJ1-4,TGTGCCAGCAGCCAGTCCAGGGGTGCAACTAATGAAAAACTGTTTTTT,CASSQSRGATNEKLFF
TRBD1,-,TRBV4-3,TRBJ2-7,TGCGCCAGCAGCCAAGTGTTGTGGGACAGCTACGAGCAGTACTTC,CASSQVLWDSYEQYF
-,few,TRBV3-1/TRBV3-2,TRBJ1-1,TGTGCCAGCAGTCAAGGTATAGGGCTTGAAGCTTTCTTT,CASSQGIGLEAFF
-,-,TRBV2,TRBJ1-1,TGTGCCAGCAGTTCAGTGGGTTACACTGAAGCTTTCTTT,CASSSVGYTEAFF
-,once,TRBV11-1,TRBJ2-1,TGTGCCAGCAGCTTAAACAGGTACAATGAGCAGTTCTTC,CASSLNRYNEQFF
-,-,TRBV7-8,TRBJ1-4,TGTGCCAGCAGCTTGATTCCCAGGGGCTTTGCAACTAATGAAAAACTGTTTTTT,CASSLIPRGFATNEKLFF
TRBD2,-,TRBV3-1/TRBV3-2,TRBJ2-1,TGTGCCAGCAGCCAGGGGACTATCAATGAGCAGTTCTTC,CASSQGTINEQFF
-,-,TRBV11-3,TRBJ1-5,TGTGCCAGCAGCTTAGATCGGGATCAGCCCCAGCATTTT,CASSLDRDQPQHF
-,-,TRBV28,TRBJ2-2,TGTGCCAGCAGTTCTGGGCCTGGTGACACCGGGGAGCTGTTTTTT,CASSSGPGDTGELFF
TRBD2,-,TRBV9,TRBJ2-5,TGTGCCAGCAGCGTAGGTACTAGCGGAGGAATAGAGACCCAGTACTTC,CASSVGTSGGIETQYF
TRBD1,-,TRBV2,TRBJ1-4,TGTGCCAGCAGTCCAGGGGGTCGAGCAACTAATGAAAAACTGTTTTTT,CASSPGGRATNEKLFF
TRBD1,-,TRBV5-5,TRBJ1-4,TGTGCCAGCAGCACAGGGGTTGGGAGCGGAAAACTGTTTTTT,CASSTGVGSGKLFF
-,-,TRBV27,TRBJ2-5,TGTGCCAGCAGTTTAGACCCGGCAGGTCGTGAGACCCAGTACTTC,CASSLDPAGRETQYF
-,-,TRBV6-2/TRBV6-3,TRBJ2-5,TGTGCCAGCAGTTTTGTAAGCGGCCAAGAGACCCAGTACTTC,CASSFVSGQETQYF
-,-,TRBV11-3,TRBJ2-3,TGTGCCAGCAGCTTCCCGGCAGATACGCAGTATTTT,CASSFPADTQYF
-,-,TRBV2,TRBJ2-2,TGTGCCAGCAGTGGGCTTAGGGCTGGGGAGCTGTTTTTT,CASSGLRAGELFF
TRBD1,-,TRBV4-2,TRBJ1-1,TGTGCCAGCAGCCAAGAGGGACAGGGAGATACTGAAGCTTTCTTT,CASSQEGQGDTEAFF
TRBD1,-,TRBV5-1,TRBJ2-6,TGCGCCAGCAGCTGGACAGGGGCCGGGGCCAACGTCCTGACTTTC,CASSWTGAGANVLTF
-,-,TRBV4-2,TRBJ1-1,TGTGCCAGCAGCCAAGTAGCGAAGACAGCGAACACTGAAGCTTTCTTT,CASSQVAKTANTEAFF
-,-,TRBV5-6,TRBJ1-2,TGTGCCAGCAGCTTGCACAGGGTCTATGGCTACACCTTC,CASSLHRVYGYTF
TRBD2,-,TRBV9,TRBJ2-1,TGTGCCAGCAGCCTCACTAGCGGGATCAATGAGCAGTTCTTC,CASSLTSGINEQFF
-,-,TRBV9,TRBJ1-1,TGTGCCAGCAGCGTAGAAGCCAGGGCGAACACTGAAGCTTTCTTT,CASSVEARANTEAFF
-,-,TRBV7-2,TRBJ1-5,TGTGCCAGCAGCTTAGGGGCAGGGACTTATCAGCCCCAGCATTTT,CASSLGAGTYQPQHF
-,-,TRBV5-1,TRBJ2-3,TGCGCCAGCAGCTTGTCCAGGGATTATACAGATACGCAGTATTTT,CASSLSRDYTDTQYF
-,-,TRBV5-1,TRBJ1-2,TGCGCCAGCAGCTCGGTCGGCGGACAGCTTCTCTATGGCTACACCTTC,CASSSVGGQLLYGYTF
-,-,TRBV27,TRBJ2-2,TGTGCCAGCAGTTGGGTGTTCACCGGGGAGCTGTTTTTT,CASSWVFTGELFF
TRBD1,few,TRBV10-2,TRBJ2-3,TGCGCCAGCAGTTCGCTGGGACAGGGGGGGACAGATACGCAGTATTTT,CASSSLGQGGTDTQYF
-,-,TRBV28,TRBJ2-5,TGTGCCAGCAGTTTAGTAGGGGAAGGCCAAGAGACCCAGTACTTC,CASSLVGEGQETQYF
-,-,TRBV18,TRBJ2-7,TGTGCCAGCTCACCCCGGGCGGGGGCCTCCTACGAGCAGTACTTC,CASSPRAGASYEQYF